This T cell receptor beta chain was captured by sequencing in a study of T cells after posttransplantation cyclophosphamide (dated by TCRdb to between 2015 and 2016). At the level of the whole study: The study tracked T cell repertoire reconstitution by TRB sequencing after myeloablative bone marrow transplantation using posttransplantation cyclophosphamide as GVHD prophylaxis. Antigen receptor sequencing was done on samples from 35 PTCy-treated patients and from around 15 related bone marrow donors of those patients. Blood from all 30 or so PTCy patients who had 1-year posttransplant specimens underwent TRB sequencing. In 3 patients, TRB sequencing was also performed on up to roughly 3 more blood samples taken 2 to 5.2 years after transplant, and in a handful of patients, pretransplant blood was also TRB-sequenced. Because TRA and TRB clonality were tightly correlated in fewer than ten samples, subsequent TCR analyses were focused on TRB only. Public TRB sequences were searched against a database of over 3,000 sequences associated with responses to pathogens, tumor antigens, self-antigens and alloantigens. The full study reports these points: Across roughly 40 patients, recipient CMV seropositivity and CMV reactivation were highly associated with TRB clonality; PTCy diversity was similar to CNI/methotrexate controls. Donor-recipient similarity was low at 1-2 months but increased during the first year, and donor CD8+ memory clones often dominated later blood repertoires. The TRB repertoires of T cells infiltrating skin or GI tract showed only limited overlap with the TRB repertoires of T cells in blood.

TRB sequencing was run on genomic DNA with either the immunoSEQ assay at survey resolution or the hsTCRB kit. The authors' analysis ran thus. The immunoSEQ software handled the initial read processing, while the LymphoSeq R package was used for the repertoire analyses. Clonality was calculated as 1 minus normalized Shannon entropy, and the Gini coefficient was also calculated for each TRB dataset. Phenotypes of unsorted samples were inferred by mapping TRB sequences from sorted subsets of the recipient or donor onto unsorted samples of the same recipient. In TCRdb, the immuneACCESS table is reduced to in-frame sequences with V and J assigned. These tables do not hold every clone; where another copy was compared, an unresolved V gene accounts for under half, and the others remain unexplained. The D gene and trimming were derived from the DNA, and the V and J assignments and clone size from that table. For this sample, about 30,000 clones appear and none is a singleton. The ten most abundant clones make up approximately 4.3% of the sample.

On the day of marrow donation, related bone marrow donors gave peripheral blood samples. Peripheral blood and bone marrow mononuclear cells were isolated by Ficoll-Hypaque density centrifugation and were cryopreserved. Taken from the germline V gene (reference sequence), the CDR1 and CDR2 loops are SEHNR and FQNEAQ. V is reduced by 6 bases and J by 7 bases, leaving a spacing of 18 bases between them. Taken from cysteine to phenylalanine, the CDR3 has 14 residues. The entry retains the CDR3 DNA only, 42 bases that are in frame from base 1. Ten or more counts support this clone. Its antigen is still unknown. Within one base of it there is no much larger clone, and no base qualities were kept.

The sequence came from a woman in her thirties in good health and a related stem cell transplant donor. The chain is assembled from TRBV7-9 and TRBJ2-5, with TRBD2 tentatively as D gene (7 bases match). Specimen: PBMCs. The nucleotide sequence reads TGTGCCAGCAGTCAGGGAGGGGGTCAGTGGACCCAGTACTTC. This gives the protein CASSQGGGQWTQYF. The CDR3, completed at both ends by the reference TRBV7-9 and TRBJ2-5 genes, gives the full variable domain DTGVSQNPRHKITKRGQNVTFRCDPISEHNRLYWYRQTLGQGPEFLTYFQNEAQLEKSRLLSDRFSAERPKGSFSTLEIQRTEQGDSAMYLCASSQGGGQWTQYFGPGTRLLVL.